These 12 T cell receptor beta chains were all obtained from the same sample, sequenced in a study of beta chain features in type 1 diabetes (dated 2018 in TCRdb). To prepare the library, the immunoSEQ multiplex PCR assay was applied. The entire amount of isolated RNA was reverse transcribed using the High Capacity cDNA Reverse Transcription Kit, so the sequenced TCRB transcripts were expressed ones. What TCRdb holds here is the immuneACCESS table cut down to in-frame rearrangements. Part of the clones is not present; checked against another copy, under half of the missing clones reflect an unresolved V gene, and the others are unexplained. The sample includes over 120,000 clones, with 10% observed a single time. Less than 1.5% of the sample belongs to the ten largest clones. The sequencing sample was made of naive CD4+ T cells from blood. Interpreted using the paper, the cell subset or site label stands for: true naive CD4+ T cells. The receptors here all came from a man younger than 35 in good health.

Only a few counts were recorded for this clone. Other DNA sequences in the sample encode the same CDR3. CDR3 sequence reads: CASSQAGVETQYF. The CDR3 region has the DNA TGCGCCAGCAGCCAAGCGGGGGTAGAGACCCAGTACTTC. The chain links TRBV4-3 to TRBJ2-5, with D possibly being TRBD2 (6 bases). Germline values: CDR1 LGHNA, CDR2 YSLEER. The CDR3 consists of 13 residues. V was trimmed by 1 base and J by 4 bases, leaving 7 bases between them.

The chain combines TRBV18 with TRBJ2-7; TRBD2 matches 9 bases. The CDR3 covers 15 residues. V lost 3 bases and J lost 0; bases outside the gene matches: 3. Germline V gene sequence: CDR1 KGHSH, CDR2 LQKENI. The CDR3: CASSPSGGDSYEQYF. In DNA form, the CDR3 reads TGTGCCAGCTCACCTAGCGGGGGAGACTCCTACGAGCAGTACTTC. The variable domain in full, completed from reference TRBV18 and TRBJ2-7, reads NAGVMQNPRHLVRRRGQEARLRCSPMKGHSHVYWYRQLPEEGLKFMVYLQKENIIDESGMPKERFSAEFPKEGPSILRIQQVVRGDSAAYFCASSPSGGDSYEQYFGPGTRLTVT.

This clone was observed many times. The rearrangement uses TRBV5-1 and TRBJ2-6; 7 bases line up with TRBD1. Trimming took 4 bases from V and 1 from J; bases not matched to a gene: 2. Germline values: CDR1 SGHRS, CDR2 YFSETQ. The CDR3 totals 15 residues. CDR3 amino acids: CASSTTGSGANVLTF. In DNA, the CDR3 is TGCGCCAGCAGCACGACAGGGTCTGGGGCCAACGTCCTGACTTTC.

In its sample, this clone was seen many times. This chain links TRBV30 with TRBJ1-2; D is unresolved. Trimming left V 3 bases short and J 6 bases short, with 20 bases between. The germline gives CDR1 GTSNPN, CDR2 SVGIG (reference sequence). The CDR3 totals 15 residues. CDR3 region: CAWRAPGFDSDGYTF. The CDR3 DNA follows: TGTGCCTGGAGGGCGCCCGGTTTTGACTCAGATGGCTACACCTTC.

The table lists this clone with a few counts. V usage is TRBV20-1 and J usage is TRBJ2-1; D is undetermined. CDR1 is DFQATT, CDR2 SNEGSKA, per germline (reference sequence). V lost 6 bases, J lost 7 bases, and 7 bases lay in between. The CDR3 is 10 residues long. The CDR3 nucleotides are TGCAGTGCGGTGGAGAATGAGCAGTTCTTC. Its translation: CSAVENEQFF.

This clone showed up just a few times. The chain has TRBV7-2 and TRBJ2-7; D possibly corresponds to TRBD1 (6 bases). Looked up from germline, CDR1 is SGHTA and CDR2 is FQGNSA. This CDR3 has 14 amino acids. The V and J ends lost 1 base and 2 bases respectively, with 9 bases between them. Here the CDR3 reads CASSLVEGAYEQYF. The CDR3 bases are TGTGCCAGCAGCTTAGTAGAGGGGGCCTACGAGCAGTACTTC.

This clone was seen more than once but under ten times. The chain recombines TRBV7-2 with TRBJ1-2; 8 bases are a match to TRBD1. The junction had 7 bases not matched to a gene; V was cut back by 7 bases and J by 6 bases. This CDR3 comprises 13 residues. In germline, CDR1 is SGHTA, CDR2 FQGNSA. CDR3: CASKKGGQDGYTF. CDR3 sequence (DNA): TGTGCCAGCAAAAAAGGGGGACAGGATGGCTACACCTTC.

The genes are TRBV23-1 and TRBJ1-2; 7 bases are shared with TRBD1. TRBV23-1 is labeled an ORF, and its function is uncertain. After removal of 7 bases from V and 5 bases from J, the junction contained 13 bases not matched to a gene. This CDR3 is 15 amino acids long. The CDR3 DNA reads TGCGCCAGCATCCTACAGGGGACAGATAAATATGGCTACACCTTC. Encoded protein: CASILQGTDKYGYTF.

The chain is built from TRBV30 and TRBJ1-2, with TRBD1 as a possible D gene (5 bases). Per germline, CDR1 GTSNPN and CDR2 SVGIG (reference sequence). Deletions cut 1 base from V and 5 bases from J, with 11 bases between. The CDR3 totals 13 residues. CDR3 amino acids: CAWSANRQYGYTF. Written as DNA, the CDR3 is TGTGCCTGGAGTGCCAACAGGCAATATGGCTACACCTTC.

This chain links TRBV6-5 with TRBJ1-6; TRBD1 matches 7 bases. The CDR3 runs 14 residues. V shed 6 bases, J shed 10 bases, and the junction held 9 bases outside the gene matches. Per the germline V gene, CDR1 is MNHEY and CDR2 is SVGAGI. The CDR3 sequence: CASRPDRVGSPLHF. The CDR3 DNA reads as TGTGCCAGCAGACCCGACAGGGTCGGCTCACCCCTCCACTTT.

This clone turned up a few times. The chain couples TRBV15 to TRBJ1-4; D is ambiguous. CDR3 length: 15 residues. The V gene's germline CDR1 is LNHNV and CDR2 YYDKDF (reference sequence). The V end lost 0 bases, the J end lost 8 bases, and 13 bases lay between the germline ends. The CDR3 DNA reads TGTGCCACCAGCAGAGATAAAGTCAGTCCCGAAAAACTGTTTTTT. This encodes CATSRDKVSPEKLFF.

Many counts were recorded for this clone. V usage is TRBV30 and J usage is TRBJ1-2; TRBD1 is a possible D gene (5 bases). The CDR3 covers 12 residues. The V end lost 5 bases, the J end lost 5 bases, and 12 bases lay between the germline ends. Germline CDR1 reads GTSNPN; CDR2 reads SVGIG (reference sequence). CDR3 bases: TGTGCCTGGGTTCGGACACAATATGGCTACACCTTC. It is translated as CAWVRTQYGYTF.